One and the same sample provided the 11 T cell receptor beta chains below, sequenced in a study of cytomegalovirus exposure and HLA in healthy donors. Primers for the PCR totalled 60 Vbeta and 13 Jbeta. Clones were read by immunoSEQ multiplex PCR, and TCRdb kept only the in-frame ones, dropping some. This table has 130,000 or so clones, around three fifths appearing once. Sequenced input: PBMCs. Receptors originate from a woman in her thirties or forties in good health and CMV-seropositive.

This chain connects TRBV5-1 to TRBJ2-6; maybe TRBD1 (6 bases). Trimming cost V 3 bases and J 0 bases, with 16 bases left between them. There are 18 residues in the CDR3. Germline V gives CDR1 SGHRS, CDR2 YFSETQ. The CDR3 coding sequence is TGCGCCAGCAGCTCTGGACAGCCCCAACCCTCTGGGGCCAACGTCCTGACTTTC. This translates into CASSSGQPQPSGANVLTF.

The CDR3: CASRSGTGKTEAFF. The DNA for the CDR3 is TGTGCCAGCAGATCCGGGACAGGGAAGACTGAAGCTTTCTTT. The V gene is TRBV6-5, the J gene TRBJ1-1; TRBD1 matches 9 bases. This CDR3 has 14 residues. Germline values: CDR1 MNHEY, CDR2 SVGAGI. Unmatched junction bases numbered 7, after V lost 6 bases and J lost 5 bases.

The chain employs TRBV13 and TRBJ2-5, with D possibly being TRBD1 (10 bases). The CDR3 is 20 residues long. Germline V gene lookup returns CDR1 PRHDT and CDR2 FYEKMQ (reference sequence). V lost 3 bases and J 1 base, leaving 27 bases between the germline ends. The CDR3 protein is CASSFAPGQGRGGGQETQYF. CDR3 DNA sequence: TGTGCCAGCAGCTTCGCCCCGGGACAGGGGCGCGGGGGGGGCCAAGAGACCCAGTACTTC.

The chain employs TRBV27 and TRBJ2-5; 7 bases are shared with TRBD2. The CDR3 sequence is 17 residues long. After removal of 8 bases from V and 1 base from J, the junction contained 16 bases not matched to a gene. CDR1 and CDR2 from the germline V gene are MNHEY and SMNVEV (reference sequence). The CDR3 DNA follows: TGTGCCAGCGAGTCGGGGAGGGTATACAGAATCCAAGAGACCCAGTACTTC. Its protein is CASESGRVYRIQETQYF.

This clone has a handful of counts. V gene TRBV28 combines with J gene TRBJ1-4; TRBD1 is a possible D gene (6 bases). Trimming took 6 bases from V and 6 from J, leaving 11 bases between them. From germline, CDR1 is MDHEN and CDR2 SYDVKM. CDR3 size: 13 residues. CDR3 coding DNA: TGTGCCAGCAGCGACAGGCTATATGAAAAACTGTTTTTT. Translated, it gives CASSDRLYEKLFF.

The genes are TRBV18 and TRBJ2-1; 11 bases are a match to TRBD2. Per the germline V gene, CDR1 is KGHSH and CDR2 is LQKENI. V was clipped by 3 bases and J by 6 bases; unmatched bases: 7. CDR3 length equals 16 residues. DNA of the CDR3: TGTGCCAGCTCACCGCTAGCGGGGGGTGGTGGCAATGAGCAGTTCTTC. This gives the protein CASSPLAGGGGNEQFF.

This clone appeared a few times. The V call is TRBV6-1, the J call TRBJ2-2; TRBD2 might be the D (6 bases). Trimming pared 1 base from V and 4 bases from J, leaving 10 bases between. Per germline, CDR1 MNHNS and CDR2 SASEGT. The CDR3 runs 15 residues. The CDR3 loop reads CASSEEEGGTGELFF. CDR3 nucleotides: TGTGCCAGCAGTGAAGAGGAGGGAGGCACCGGGGAGCTGTTTTTT.

The gene calls are TRBV29-1 and TRBJ1-2; TRBD1 matches at 11 bases. Per germline, CDR1 SQVTM and CDR2 ANQGSEA. V lost 4 bases and J lost 6; bases outside the gene matches: 4. This CDR3 is built from 13 residues. The CDR3 bases are TGCAGCGTTGTGGGACAGGGGGGACATGGCTACACCTTC. Amino acid sequence: CSVVGQGGHGYTF.

V usage is TRBV19 and J usage is TRBJ2-1; 7 nucleotides line up with TRBD1. The V gene's germline CDR1 is LNHDA and CDR2 SQIVND (reference sequence). After removal of 2 bases from V and 3 bases from J, the junction contained 4 bases not matched to a gene. The length of the CDR3 is 15 residues. The CDR3 protein is CASSIRGTDYNEQFF. The CDR3 DNA reads TGTGCCAGTAGTATACGAGGGACAGACTACAATGAGCAGTTCTTC. The entire variable domain, with the rest obtained from reference TRBV19 and TRBJ2-1, is as follows: DGGITQSPKYLFRKEGQNVTLSCEQNLNHDAMYWYRQDPGQGLRLIYYSQIVNDFQKGDIAEGYSVSREKKESFPLTVTSAQKNPTAFYLCASSIRGTDYNEQFFGPGTRLTVL.

V gene TRBV5-6 combines with J gene TRBJ2-1, with a tentative D call TRBD2 (7 bases). Trimming cost V 0 bases and J 8 bases, with 18 bases left between them. This CDR3 has 16 amino acids. The V gene's germline CDR1 is SGHDT and CDR2 YYEEEE. CDR3 bases: TGTGCCAGCAGCTTGGGGCCCGGGGGGCCCTCGGATGAGCAGTTCTTC. It codes for CASSLGPGGPSDEQFF.

This rearrangement joins TRBV2 to TRBJ1-3; D is uncertain. The CDR3 extends over 13 amino acids. The V gene lost 5 bases and the J gene lost 0 bases, with 5 bases spanning the gap. Germline V gene sequence: CDR1 SNHLY, CDR2 FYNNEI. The CDR3 nucleotides are TGTGCCAGCAGTTTCTCCTCTGGAAACACCATATATTTT. Protein sequence: CASSFSSGNTIYF.